This TCR beta chain was sequenced for a study of post-analysis software for immune sequencing data. Overall study: Clinical courses comprised relapsing-remitting, secondary progressive and progressive-relapsing multiple sclerosis.

Broader study findings: Comparison of patients with controls showed five TRBV segments more frequent in patients, TRBV5-6, TRBV5-1 and TRBV20-1 among them. Controls had significantly higher normalized Chao1 diversity than multiple sclerosis patients. F measure grouped same-batch samples tightly together.

Only one count was recorded for this clonotype. Its antigen is currently unknown. Libraries were made from TCR beta cDNA, and they carried unique molecular identifiers. One entry per CDR3 protein, called by TCRdb with MiXCR from the PCR reads. The profile shows about 400,000 distinct CDR3 sequences, less than 40% of them singletons. CDR1 SEHNR and CDR2 FQNEAQ come from the germline V gene (reference sequence). The length of the CDR3 is 15 residues. The V segment lost 5 bases and the J segment 5 bases; nucleotides outside the gene matches: 11. The gene calls are TRBV7-9 and TRBJ1-2; TRBD1 matches 7 bases. The clonotype was recovered from a girl between 5 and 17 years old with multiple sclerosis. Material: blood. Here the CDR3 DNA reads TGTGCCAGCAGCGCACAGACAGGGTTTCTTTATGGCTACACCTTC. Its protein is CASSAQTGFLYGYTF.